This TCR beta chain was identified in a study of blood T cell repertoires in COVID-19 (TCRdb year 2020). For the wider study: The collaborator samples originated in the United States, Italy and Spain and spanned the acute and convalescent phases of COVID-19. The material from the prospective study consisted of cDNA or gDNA derived from T cells, B-cell-depleted T cells, or PBMCs. The dataset comprised deeply sampled blood TCRbeta repertoires from subjects exposed to, actively infected with, or recovered from COVID-19. The repertoires were made available in a free public database intended to serve as a resource for research on the immune response to SARS-CoV-2. The samples were drawn from two sources: the first 160 participants of the ongoing ImmuneRACE study, and fewer than 1,500 subjects contributed by 6 global collaborators. Sample metadata almost always included a de-identified subject ID, COVID-19 status, age in years and sex. HLA class I and class II types, where available, came from metadata supplied by the sample provider rather than from assay-based typing. What the study reported, not specific to this receptor: How much clinical and demographic metadata was included differed by source and by participant, and the metadata was provided uncurated.

Remarks on this clone: Which antigen it targets is not known. One base away there is no much larger clone; base qualities are not given.

Trimming removed 5 bases from V and 4 bases from J, leaving 17 bases between the germline ends. The CDR3, cysteine through phenylalanine, is 15 amino acids long. Only the CDR3 portion is preserved as DNA: 45 bases, with reading frame beginning at the first base. Taken from the germline V gene (reference sequence), the CDR1 and CDR2 loops are LNHDA and SQIVND. Collaborating institutions collected whole blood in K2EDTA tubes following their own protocols. For TCRbeta analysis, collaborator samples were shipped as frozen whole blood, as isolated PBMCs, or as DNA extracted from either sample type. TCRbeta CDR3 regions were amplified from genomic DNA using the immunoSEQ Assay, a bias-controlled multiplex PCR. The authors' analysis ran thus. The number of nucleated cells in each sample was estimated from the amplification of reference gene primers within the assay. To quantify the absolute abundance of each unique TCRbeta CDR3 rearrangement, sequence reads were collapsed and filtered. For each sample, productive Simpson clonality was calculated as the square root of Simpson's diversity index across productive rearrangements. TCRdb limited this immuneACCESS table to in-frame rearrangements with V and J called. A share of clones is missing; checked studies link under half to unresolved V genes, and the rest is unexplained. For V, J and clone size, that table is used; D and trimming come from the DNA. The sample includes about 120,000 clones, with around 76% observed a single time. The leading ten clones occupy approximately 2.4% of the sample.

In this chain, TRBV19 is recombined with TRBJ2-5; the D gene is perhaps TRBD1, on 6 matching bases. Sequenced input: peripheral blood. The TCR comes from a man aged 65-85 years with acute or convalescent COVID-19. The CDR3 protein: CASSSLQGTPETQYF. The nucleotide sequence reads TGTGCCAGTAGTTCACTACAGGGAACACCAGAGACCCAGTACTTC.